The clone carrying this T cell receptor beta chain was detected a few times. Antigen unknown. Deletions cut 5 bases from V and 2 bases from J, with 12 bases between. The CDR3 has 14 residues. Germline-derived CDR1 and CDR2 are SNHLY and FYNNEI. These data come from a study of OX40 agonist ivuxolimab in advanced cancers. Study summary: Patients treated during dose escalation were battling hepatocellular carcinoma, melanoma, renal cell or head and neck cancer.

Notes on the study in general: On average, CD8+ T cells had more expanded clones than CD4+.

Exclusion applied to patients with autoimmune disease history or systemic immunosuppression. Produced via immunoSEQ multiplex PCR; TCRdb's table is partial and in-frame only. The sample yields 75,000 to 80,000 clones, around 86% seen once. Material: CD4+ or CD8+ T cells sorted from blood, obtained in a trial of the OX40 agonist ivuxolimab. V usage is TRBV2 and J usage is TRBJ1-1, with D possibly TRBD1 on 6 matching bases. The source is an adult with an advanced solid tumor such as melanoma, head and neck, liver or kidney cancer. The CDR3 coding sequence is TGTGCCAGCAGTATTTGGGGGGCCAACACTGAAGCTTTCTTT. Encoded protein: CASSIWGANTEAFF.